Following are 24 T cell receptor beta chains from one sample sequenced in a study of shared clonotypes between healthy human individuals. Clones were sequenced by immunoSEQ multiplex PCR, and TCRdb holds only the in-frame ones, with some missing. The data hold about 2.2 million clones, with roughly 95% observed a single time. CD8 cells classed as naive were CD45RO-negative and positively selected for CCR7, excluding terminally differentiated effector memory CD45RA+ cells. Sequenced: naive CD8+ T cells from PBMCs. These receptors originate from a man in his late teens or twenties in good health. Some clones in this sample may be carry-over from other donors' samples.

CDR3 loop: CASSVGPGVETQYF. Written as DNA, the CDR3 is TGTGCCAGCAGCGTAGGGCCGGGTGTAGAGACCCAGTACTTC. This chain connects TRBV9 to TRBJ2-5; no clear D gene. The germline V gene has CDR1 SGDLS and CDR2 YYNGEE. V lost 0 bases and J lost 4, with 10 bases in between. CDR3 length: 14 residues.

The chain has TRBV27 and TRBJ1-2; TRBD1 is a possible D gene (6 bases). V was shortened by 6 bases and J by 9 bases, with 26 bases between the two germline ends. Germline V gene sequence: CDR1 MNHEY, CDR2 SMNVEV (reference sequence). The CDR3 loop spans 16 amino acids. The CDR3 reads CASSQIRGAAAGSYTF. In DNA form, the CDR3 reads TGTGCCAGCAGCCAGATCCGGGGGGCGGCCGCCGGCAGCTACACCTTC.

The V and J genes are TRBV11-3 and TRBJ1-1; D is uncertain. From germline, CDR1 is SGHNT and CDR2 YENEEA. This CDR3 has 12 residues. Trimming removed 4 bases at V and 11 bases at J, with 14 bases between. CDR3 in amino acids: CASSWNRGEAFF. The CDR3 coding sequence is TGTGCCAGCAGCTGGAACCGGGGTGAGGCTTTCTTT.

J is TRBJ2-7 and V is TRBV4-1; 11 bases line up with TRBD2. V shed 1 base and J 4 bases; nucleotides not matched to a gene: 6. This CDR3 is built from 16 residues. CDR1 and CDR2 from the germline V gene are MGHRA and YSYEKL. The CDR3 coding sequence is TGCGCCAGCAGCCAAGCCACGGCTAGCGGGAGGTACGAGCAGTACTTC. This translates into CASSQATASGRYEQYF.

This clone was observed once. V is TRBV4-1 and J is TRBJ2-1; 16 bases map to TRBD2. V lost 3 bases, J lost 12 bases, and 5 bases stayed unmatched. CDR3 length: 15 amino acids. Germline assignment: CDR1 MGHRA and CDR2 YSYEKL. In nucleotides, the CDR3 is TGCGCCAGCAGCCACGGGACTAGCGGGAGGGGGGGGCAGTTCTTC. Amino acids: CASSHGTSGRGGQFF.

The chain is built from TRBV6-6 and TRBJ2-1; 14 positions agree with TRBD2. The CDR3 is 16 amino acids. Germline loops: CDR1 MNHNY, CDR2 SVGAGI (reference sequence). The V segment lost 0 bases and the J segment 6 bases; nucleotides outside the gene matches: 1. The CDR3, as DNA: TGTGCCAGCAGTTACTCGGGACTAGCGGGAGTCAATGAGCAGTTCTTC. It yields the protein CASSYSGLAGVNEQFF.

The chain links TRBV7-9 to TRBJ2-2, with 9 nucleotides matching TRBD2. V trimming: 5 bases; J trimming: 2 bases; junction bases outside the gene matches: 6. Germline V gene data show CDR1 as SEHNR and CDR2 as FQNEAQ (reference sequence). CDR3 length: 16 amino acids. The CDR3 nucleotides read TGTGCCAGCAGCCTTAGCGGGAGTGGTAACACCGGGGAGCTGTTTTTT. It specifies CASSLSGSGNTGELFF. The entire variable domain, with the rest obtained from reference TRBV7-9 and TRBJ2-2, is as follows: DTGVSQNPRHKITKRGQNVTFRCDPISEHNRLYWYRQTLGQGPEFLTYFQNEAQLEKSRLLSDRFSAERPKGSFSTLEIQRTEQGDSAMYLCASSLSGSGNTGELFFGEGSRLTVL.

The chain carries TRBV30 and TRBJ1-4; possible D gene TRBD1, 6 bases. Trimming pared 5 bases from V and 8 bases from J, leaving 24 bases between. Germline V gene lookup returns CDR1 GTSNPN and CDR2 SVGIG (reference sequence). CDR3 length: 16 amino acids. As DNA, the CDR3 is TGTGCCTGGCAAGGACTGAGGGGGGATAATGAAGAAAAACTGTTTTTT. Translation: CAWQGLRGDNEEKLFF.

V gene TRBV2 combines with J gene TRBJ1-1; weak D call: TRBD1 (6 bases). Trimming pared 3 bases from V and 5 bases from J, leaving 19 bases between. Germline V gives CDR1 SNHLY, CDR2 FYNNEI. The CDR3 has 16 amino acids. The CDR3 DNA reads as TGTGCCAGCAGTGACGAGTATCCAGGGGAAAGTACTGAAGCTTTCTTT. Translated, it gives CASSDEYPGESTEAFF.

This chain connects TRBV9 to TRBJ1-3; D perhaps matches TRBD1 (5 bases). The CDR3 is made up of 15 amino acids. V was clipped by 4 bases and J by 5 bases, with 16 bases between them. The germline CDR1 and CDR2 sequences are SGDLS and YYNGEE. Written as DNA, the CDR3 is TGTGCCAGCAGCCAAGGGGCGCTGGGGAGAAACACCATATATTTT. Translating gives CASSQGALGRNTIYF.

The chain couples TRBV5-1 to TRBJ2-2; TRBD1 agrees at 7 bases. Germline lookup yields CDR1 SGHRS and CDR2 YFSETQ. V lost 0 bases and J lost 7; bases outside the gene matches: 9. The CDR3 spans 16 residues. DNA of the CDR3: TGCGCCAGCAGCTTGGATTTTTCCAGGGGGATCGGGGAGCTGTTTTTT. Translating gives CASSLDFSRGIGELFF.

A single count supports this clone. In DNA form, the CDR3 reads TGTGCCAGTACTCGATGGGGGAGCTCCTACGAGCAGTACTTC. It encodes CASTRWGSSYEQYF. This rearrangement joins TRBV28 to TRBJ2-7; D is possibly TRBD1 or TRBD2 (5 bases each). The CDR3 is made up of 14 amino acids. V dropped 9 bases and J dropped 0 bases, with 15 bases sitting between them. Germline CDR1 is MDHEN and CDR2 is SYDVKM.

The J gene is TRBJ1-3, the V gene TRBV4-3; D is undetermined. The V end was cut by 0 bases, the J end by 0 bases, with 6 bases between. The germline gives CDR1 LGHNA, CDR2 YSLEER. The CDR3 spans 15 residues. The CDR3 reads CASSQESDSGNTIYF. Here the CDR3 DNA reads TGCGCCAGCAGCCAAGAGTCAGACTCTGGAAACACCATATATTTT.

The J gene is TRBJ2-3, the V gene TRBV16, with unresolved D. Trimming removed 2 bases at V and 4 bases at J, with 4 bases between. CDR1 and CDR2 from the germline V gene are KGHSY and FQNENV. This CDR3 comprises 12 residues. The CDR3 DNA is TGTGCCAGCAGCCAAGGGCCAGATACGCAGTATTTT. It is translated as CASSQGPDTQYF.

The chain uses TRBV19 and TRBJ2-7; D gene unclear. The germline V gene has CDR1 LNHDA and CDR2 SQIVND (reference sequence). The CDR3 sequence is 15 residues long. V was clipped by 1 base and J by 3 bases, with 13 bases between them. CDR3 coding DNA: TGTGCCAGTAGTATAGGAGGAGAAGGTGGCTACGAGCAGTACTTC. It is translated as CASSIGGEGGYEQYF.

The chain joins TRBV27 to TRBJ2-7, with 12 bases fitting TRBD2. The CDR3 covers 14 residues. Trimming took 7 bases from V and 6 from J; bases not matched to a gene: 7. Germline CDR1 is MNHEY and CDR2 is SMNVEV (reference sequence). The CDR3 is CASTRLAGAVEQYF. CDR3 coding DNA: TGTGCCAGCACCCGACTAGCGGGAGCGGTCGAGCAGTACTTC.

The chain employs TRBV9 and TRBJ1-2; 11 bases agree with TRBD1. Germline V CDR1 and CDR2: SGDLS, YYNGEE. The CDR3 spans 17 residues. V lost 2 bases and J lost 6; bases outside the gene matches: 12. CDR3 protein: CASSVQGQGVDVHGYTF. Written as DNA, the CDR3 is TGTGCCAGCAGCGTCCAGGGACAGGGGGTAGACGTTCATGGCTACACCTTC.

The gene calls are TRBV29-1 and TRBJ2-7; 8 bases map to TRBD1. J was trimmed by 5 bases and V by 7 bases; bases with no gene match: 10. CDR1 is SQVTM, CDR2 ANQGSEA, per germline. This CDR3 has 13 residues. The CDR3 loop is CSGAGGAKDEQYF. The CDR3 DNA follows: TGCAGCGGAGCAGGGGGCGCGAAGGACGAGCAGTACTTC.

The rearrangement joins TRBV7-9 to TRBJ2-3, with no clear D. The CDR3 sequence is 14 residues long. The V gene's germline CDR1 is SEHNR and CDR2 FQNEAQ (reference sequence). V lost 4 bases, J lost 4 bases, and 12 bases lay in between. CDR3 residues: CASSSPYSADTQYF. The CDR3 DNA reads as TGTGCCAGCAGCTCACCGTACAGCGCAGATACGCAGTATTTT.

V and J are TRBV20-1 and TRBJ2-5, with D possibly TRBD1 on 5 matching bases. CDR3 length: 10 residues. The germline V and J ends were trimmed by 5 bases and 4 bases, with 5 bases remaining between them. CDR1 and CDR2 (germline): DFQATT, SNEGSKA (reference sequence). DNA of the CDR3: TGCAGTGCTGGGGCAGAGACCCAGTACTTC. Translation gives CSAGAETQYF.

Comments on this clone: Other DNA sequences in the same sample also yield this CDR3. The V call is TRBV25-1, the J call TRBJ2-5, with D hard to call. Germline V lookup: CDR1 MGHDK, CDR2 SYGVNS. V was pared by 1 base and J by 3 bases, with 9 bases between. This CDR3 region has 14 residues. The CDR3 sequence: CASSESESEETQYF. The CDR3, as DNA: TGTGCCAGCAGTGAATCGGAGTCGGAAGAGACCCAGTACTTC. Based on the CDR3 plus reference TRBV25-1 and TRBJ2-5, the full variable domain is EADIYQTPRYLVIGTGKKITLECSQTMGHDKMYWYQQDPGMELHLIHYSYGVNSTEKGDLSSESTVSRIRTEHFPLTLESARPSHTSQYLCASSESESEETQYFGPGTRLLVL.

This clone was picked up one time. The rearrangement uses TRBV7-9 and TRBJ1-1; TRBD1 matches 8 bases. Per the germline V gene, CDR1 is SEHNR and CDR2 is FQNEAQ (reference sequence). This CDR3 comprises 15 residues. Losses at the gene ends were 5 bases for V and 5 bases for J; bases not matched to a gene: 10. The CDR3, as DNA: TGTGCCAGCAGCCCAAGGCAGGGGGCGGGTACTGAAGCTTTCTTT. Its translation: CASSPRQGAGTEAFF. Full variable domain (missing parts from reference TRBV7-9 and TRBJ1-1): DTGVSQNPRHKITKRGQNVTFRCDPISEHNRLYWYRQTLGQGPEFLTYFQNEAQLEKSRLLSDRFSAERPKGSFSTLEIQRTEQGDSAMYLCASSPRQGAGTEAFFGQGTRLTVV.

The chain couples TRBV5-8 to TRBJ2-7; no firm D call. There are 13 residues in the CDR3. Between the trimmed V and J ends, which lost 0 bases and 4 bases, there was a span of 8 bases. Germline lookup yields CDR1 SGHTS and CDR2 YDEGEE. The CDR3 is CASSLARFYEQYF. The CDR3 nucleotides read TGTGCCAGCAGCTTGGCCAGGTTTTACGAGCAGTACTTC. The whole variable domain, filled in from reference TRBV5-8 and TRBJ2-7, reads EAGVTQSPTHLIKTRGQQATLRCSPISGHTSVYWYQQALGLGLQFLLWYDEGEERNRGNFPPRFSGRQFPNYSSELNVNALELEDSALYLCASSLARFYEQYFGPGTRLTVT.

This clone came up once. The CDR3 DNA follows: TGTGCCAGTAGTATTCTTCGGGGGCTGGCGGCTAGCGGGGCGGGTGACGGGGAGCTGTTTTTT. Translated: CASSILRGLAASGAGDGELFF. The chain joins TRBV19 to TRBJ2-2; 9 bases line up with TRBD2. Germline values: CDR1 LNHDA, CDR2 SQIVND (reference sequence). This CDR3 is 21 amino acids long. The J segment lost 7 bases and the V segment lost 3 bases, leaving 24 bases of the junction unmatched.